Below, one T cell receptor beta chain is given with its context. Its antigen is still unknown. Trimming took 4 bases from V and 1 from J, leaving 7 bases between them. Germline CDR1 SGHDN, CDR2 FVKESK. CDR3 length: 14 amino acids. Generated by immunoSEQ multiplex PCR, the TCRdb table keeps only in-frame clones and is missing some. The sample lists 9,500 to 15,000 clones, roughly 60% occurring once. This sample is drawn from a study of regulatory dendritic cells for organ transplantation. Study findings and constraints: Resting memory CD8+ T cells held the most alloreactive clonotypes. Memory T cells were less diverse than naive, with memory CD8+ most oligoclonal.

CFSE-labeled sorted T cells met regulatory or mature dendritic cells for more than four days. Naive CD45RA+ and memory CD45RO+ CD4+ or CD8+ T cells were FACS-sorted. The receptor comes from a human donor in good health. Sequencing was carried out using naive CD8+ T cells from blood cultured with dendritic cells. Subset given: CD45RA+ naive T cells. This chain connects TRBV14 to TRBJ2-2; no definite D call. This chain's CDR3 is CASSLPGNTGELFF. The CDR3 DNA follows: TGTGCCAGCAGCCTCCCAGGGAACACCGGGGAGCTGTTTTTT.